The T cell receptor beta chain described here comes from a study of cytomegalovirus exposure and HLA in healthy donors. Turning to the study itself: Earlier work reported roughly 120 million unique TCR beta sequences from 150 million to 200 million T cells. Study-wide points: TCR beta chains associated with HLA were, in a later analysis, more clonally expanded than equally common others. Looking again later, the authors saw that most CMV-associated TCR beta chains seemed HLA-restricted. While the bulk of TCR sequences proved rare, some public TCRs turned up in many donors.

The V gene end was trimmed by 5 bases and the J gene end by 5 bases; junction bases not matched to a gene: 4. Germline lookup yields CDR1 MDHEN and CDR2 SYDVKM. The CDR3 loop spans 13 amino acids. PCR used 60 Vbeta primers and 13 Jbeta primers. Produced via immunoSEQ multiplex PCR; TCRdb's table is partial and in-frame only. The profile shows some 100,000 clones, under 85% of them singletons. Remarks on this clone: Antigen specificity is unknown.

V is TRBV28 and J is TRBJ2-5; 8 bases are a match to TRBD1. The receptor was derived from a woman between 65 and 79 years old in good health and CMV-seropositive. The sample consisted of PBMCs. CDR3 loop: CASSRDRLETQYF. The CDR3 coding sequence is TGTGCCAGCAGTCGGGACAGGCTCGAGACCCAGTACTTC.